The 22 T cell receptor beta chains below all came from one sample that was sequenced in a study of blood T cell repertoires in COVID-19. Profiled with immunoSEQ multiplex PCR; TCRdb holds only in-frame clones, not every one. The data show under 200,000 clones, with 87% seen just once and about 22% held by the top ten. Sequencing was performed on peripheral blood. Every receptor here comes from a man aged 55-75 years with active or convalescent COVID-19.

The gene calls are TRBV7-9 and TRBJ2-6; weak D call: TRBD1 (6 bases). The CDR3 sequence is 17 residues long. Germline lookup yields CDR1 SEHNR and CDR2 FQNEAQ (reference sequence). V dropped 3 bases and J dropped 0 bases, with 12 bases sitting between them. CDR3 DNA sequence: TGTGCCAGCAGCTTGGGACACTCCCTCTCTGGGGCCAACGTCCTGACTTTC. Translating it yields CASSLGHSLSGANVLTF. The entire variable domain, with the rest obtained from reference TRBV7-9 and TRBJ2-6, is as follows: DTGVSQNPRHKITKRGQNVTFRCDPISEHNRLYWYRQTLGQGPEFLTYFQNEAQLEKSRLLSDRFSAERPKGSFSTLEIQRTEQGDSAMYLCASSLGHSLSGANVLTFGAGSRLTVL.

This clone was found once. The chain uses TRBV2 and TRBJ2-1; D is possibly TRBD2 (5 bases). This CDR3 comprises 15 residues. V dropped 6 bases and J dropped 3 bases, with 15 bases sitting between them. The germline CDR1 and CDR2 sequences are SNHLY and FYNNEI. CDR3 sequence reads: CASRIRDPNYNEQFF. The CDR3 nucleotides are TGTGCCAGCAGGATCCGGGATCCTAACTACAATGAGCAGTTCTTC.

The rearrangement links TRBV7-2 to TRBJ2-3; 8 bases line up with TRBD1. The CDR3 has 15 residues. V shed 5 bases and J 0 bases; nucleotides not matched to a gene: 4. CDR1 is SGHTA and CDR2 is FQGNSA in the germline V gene. CDR3 protein: CASSQGAVSTDTQYF. CDR3 DNA sequence: TGTGCCAGCAGCCAGGGGGCGGTTAGCACAGATACGCAGTATTTT.

The chain employs TRBV3-1 (or the pseudogene TRBV3-2) and TRBJ1-3; D possibly corresponds to TRBD1 (5 bases). The V gene's germline CDR1 is LGHDT and CDR2 YNNKEL (reference sequence). Trimming stripped 0 bases from V and 0 bases from J, with 9 bases between. The CDR3 sequence is 16 residues long. The CDR3 here is CASSQDYRFSGNTIYF. The CDR3 DNA sequence: TGTGCCAGCAGCCAAGACTACAGGTTCTCTGGAAACACCATATATTTT.

The J gene is TRBJ2-3, the V gene TRBV29-1; TRBD2 aligns across 12 bases. J lost 2 bases, V lost 5 bases, and 8 bases had no gene match. The CDR3 is made up of 16 amino acids. Looked up from germline, CDR1 is SQVTM and CDR2 is ANQGSEA. In DNA form, the CDR3 reads TGCAGCGTTTTCCCACTAGCGGGGGGCCTCACAGATACGCAGTATTTT. It is translated as CSVFPLAGGLTDTQYF.

Details on this clone: The same CDR3 can be traced to other DNA sequences in this sample. This chain links TRBV9 with TRBJ1-1; D gene uncertain. The V gene lost 0 bases and the J gene lost 4 bases, with 7 bases spanning the gap. The CDR3 contains 13 residues. Germline-derived CDR1 and CDR2 are SGDLS and YYNGEE. The CDR3 here is CASSVEIGTEAFF. In nucleotides, the CDR3 is TGTGCCAGCAGCGTAGAAATCGGCACTGAAGCTTTCTTT.

The chain carries TRBV5-5 and TRBJ1-2; D possibly corresponds to TRBD1 (5 bases). Germline V CDR1 and CDR2: SGHKS, YYEKEE (reference sequence). Between the trimmed V and J ends, which lost 3 bases and 3 bases, there was a span of 15 bases. The CDR3 is 15 amino acids. The CDR3 loop is CASSSGQGGYYGYTF. CDR3 in DNA: TGTGCCAGCAGCTCAGGGCAGGGAGGTTACTATGGCTACACCTTC.

This chain connects TRBV2 to TRBJ2-5; D uncertain. This CDR3 contains 15 residues. The V and J ends lost 0 bases and 5 bases respectively, with 13 bases between them. Looked up from germline, CDR1 is SNHLY and CDR2 is FYNNEI. This CDR3 is CASSEATRGEETQYF. DNA of the CDR3: TGTGCCAGCAGTGAAGCTACCAGAGGAGAGGAGACCCAGTACTTC.

V usage is TRBV7-8 and J usage is TRBJ1-5, with 12 positions matching TRBD1. Unmatched junction bases numbered 9, after V lost 6 bases and J lost 6 bases. CDR3 length: 16 residues. CDR1 is SGHVS, CDR2 FQNEAQ, per germline. The CDR3 region has the DNA TGTGCCAGCAGTTTGGGGGGACAGGGGGCGACTCAGCCCCAGCATTTT. It codes for CASSLGGQGATQPQHF.

The rearrangement uses TRBV2 and TRBJ2-3; TRBD2 matches 10 bases. CDR3 length: 16 amino acids. Looked up from germline, CDR1 is SNHLY and CDR2 is FYNNEI. V dropped 5 bases and J dropped 1; count of bases not matched to a gene: 6. The CDR3 spells CASSLQRGGGTDTQYF. CDR3 bases: TGTGCCAGCAGTCTCCAGCGGGGGGGAGGCACAGATACGCAGTATTTT.

Notes on this clone: This is likely a read error, given that the CDR3 carries no conserved phenylalanine or tryptophan at its end. The DNA is omitted, as the CDR3 cannot be located on it reliably, and the CDR3 follows TCRdb's listing. The rearrangement links TRBV6-1 to TRBJ2-3; the D call of TRBD2 is as the table states it, not checked on the DNA. Germline lookup yields CDR1 MNHNS and CDR2 SASEGT. Counting both end residues, the CDR3 totals 11 amino acids. The CDR3 region is CASSEPGPLEG.

The chain joins TRBV5-6 to TRBJ1-6, with 8 bases identical to TRBD1. The CDR3 covers 14 residues. The V segment lost 4 bases and the J segment 9 bases; nucleotides outside the gene matches: 6. Germline lookup yields CDR1 SGHDT and CDR2 YYEEEE. In DNA, the CDR3 is TGTGCCAGCAGCGTAGACAGGGGAGCTTCACCCCTCCACTTT. Translated: CASSVDRGASPLHF.

V usage is TRBV6-5 and J usage is TRBJ1-5; D unclear. V lost 5 bases to trimming and J lost 7 bases, with 9 bases between them. The CDR3 is 12 amino acids. Germline lookup yields CDR1 MNHEY and CDR2 SVGAGI. The CDR3: CASSRLRQPQHF. The CDR3 DNA is TGTGCCAGCAGTCGCCTGCGCCAGCCCCAGCATTTT.

This clone was seen just once. The chain uses TRBV12-2 and TRBJ2-3; the table's D call TRBD2 went unverified against the DNA. TRBV12-2 is a documented pseudogene. The CDR3 is 14 amino acids. This CDR3 reads CASRLGGSTDTQYF. CDR3 DNA: TGTGCAAGTCGCTTAGGAGGGAGCACAGATACGCAGTATTTT.

CDR3 sequence: CATSFRENTGELFF. In DNA form, the CDR3 reads TGTGCCACCAGCTTCAGGGAGAACACCGGGGAGCTGTTTTTT. The chain recombines TRBV15 with TRBJ2-2; weak D call: TRBD1 (5 bases). V dropped 5 bases and J dropped 1 base, with 8 bases sitting between them. CDR1 is LNHNV and CDR2 is YYDKDF in the germline V gene (reference sequence). This CDR3 spans 14 amino acids.

The chain couples TRBV6-5 to TRBJ1-4; D is perhaps TRBD1 (5 bases). The CDR3 extends over 13 amino acids. CDR1 is MNHEY and CDR2 is SVGAGI in the germline V gene. Trimming shortened V by 8 bases and J by 7 bases, and 14 bases separated the two germline ends. CDR3 DNA: TGTGCCAGCCGGCAGGGTGGTGGTGAAAAACTGTTTTTT. This translates into CASRQGGGEKLFF.

J is TRBJ1-4 and V is TRBV30, with D maybe TRBD1 (5 bases). Trimming stripped 1 base from V and 8 bases from J, with 11 bases between. CDR1 GTSNPN and CDR2 SVGIG come from the germline V gene (reference sequence). The CDR3 is 13 residues long. CDR3 region: CAWSEGLEEKLFF. The CDR3 DNA reads as TGTGCCTGGAGTGAGGGACTTGAGGAAAAACTGTTTTTT.

The V call is TRBV4-1, the J call TRBJ2-1; D is possibly TRBD2 (6 bases). The CDR3 runs to 16 residues. Looked up from germline, CDR1 is MGHRA and CDR2 is YSYEKL. V was pared by 4 bases and J by 5 bases, with 18 bases between. The CDR3 is CASSLGRAGLNNEQFF. The CDR3, as DNA: TGCGCCAGCAGCCTGGGTAGGGCCGGACTAAACAATGAGCAGTTCTTC.

The rearrangement links TRBV6-5 to TRBJ1-6, with 7 bases that match TRBD1. CDR3 length: 15 amino acids. From germline, CDR1 is MNHEY and CDR2 SVGAGI. Trimming cost V 6 bases and J 8 bases; bases outside gene matches: 10. The CDR3 DNA is TGTGCCAGCAGGAAGCCTACAGGGGACGATTCACCCCTCCACTTT. Residues: CASRKPTGDDSPLHF.

The chain employs TRBV5-5 and TRBJ2-4; D is perhaps TRBD2 (7 bases). V was cut by 0 bases and J by 4 bases, with 20 bases left in between. The germline V gene has CDR1 SGHKS and CDR2 YYEKEE (reference sequence). CDR3 size: 18 residues. DNA for the CDR3: TGTGCCAGCAGCTTGGACGCGGGAGTCGCAGGGACAAAAAACATTCAGTACTTC. Its translation: CASSLDAGVAGTKNIQYF.

The chain has TRBV6-6 and TRBJ1-2, with 8 bases lining up with TRBD1. CDR1 is MNHNY and CDR2 is SVGAGI in the germline V gene (reference sequence). CDR3 length: 13 amino acids. Trimming cost V 4 bases and J 7 bases; bases outside gene matches: 5. The chain's CDR3 is CASSWGQGAGYTF. CDR3 DNA: TGTGCCAGCAGTTGGGGGCAGGGGGCTGGCTACACCTTC.

Note on this clone: Its ends do not fully match the called genes, so a read error is possible. The V gene is TRBV6-5, the J gene TRBJ2-5; 8 bases match TRBD2. The CDR3 extends over 10 amino acids. Germline V gives CDR1 MNHEY, CDR2 SVGAGI. The DNA of the CDR3 is TGTGCCAGCAGTCAGGGACTAGTTAACTTC. It encodes CASSQGLVNF.